This T cell receptor (beta chain) comes out of a study of blood T cell repertoires in COVID-19. Study-wide background: COVID-19 samples collected from the United States, Italy and Spain covered acute and convalescent phases.

Trimming shortened V by 1 base and J by 5 bases, and 17 bases separated the two germline ends. Germline CDR1 is LGHNT and CDR2 is FRNRAP. The CDR3 is 16 amino acids. Clones were sequenced by immunoSEQ multiplex PCR, and TCRdb holds only the in-frame ones, with some missing. Of about 120,000 clones in the sample, 79% were seen once. This clone was detected only once. The receptor was isolated from a woman of 80 years or more with acute or convalescent COVID-19. The rearrangement links TRBV12-5 to TRBJ1-1, with TRBD1 as a possible D gene (5 bases). The material sequenced was peripheral blood. CDR3 residues: CASGLARDWGGTEAFF. CDR3 DNA sequence: TGTGCTAGTGGTTTGGCTCGGGACTGGGGGGGGACTGAAGCTTTCTTT. Complete variable domain (other parts from reference TRBV12-5 and TRBJ1-1): DARVTQTPRHKVTEMGQEVTMRCQPILGHNTVFWYRQTMMQGLELLAYFRNRAPLDDSGMPKDRFSAEMPDATLATLKIQPSEPRDSAVYFCASGLARDWGGTEAFFGQGTRLTVV.